This TCR beta chain was obtained from a study of beta chain features in type 1 diabetes. Study results and limitations: Researchers report that Type 1 diabetes patients had moderately but significantly shorter TCRB CDR3s across all four CD4+ subsets.

Details on this clone: Its specificity is unknown.

What was sequenced were expressed TCRB transcripts, since all of the isolated RNA had been reverse transcribed. The protocol was immunoSEQ multiplex PCR, while the TCRdb copy is restricted to in-frame clones and leaves out a portion. This sample carries roughly 260,000 clones, 20% of them seen once, and the ten largest clones take around 0.029%. CDR3 length: 16 residues. Germline V lookup: CDR1 MNHEY, CDR2 SVGAGI. The V segment lost 0 bases and the J segment 3 bases; nucleotides outside the gene matches: 8. Sequenced material: naive CD4+ T cells from blood. The chain combines TRBV6-5 with TRBJ2-7; 7 bases agree with TRBD1. The TCR comes from a woman aged 40 to 50 with type 1 diabetes. CDR3 nucleotide sequence: TGTGCCAGCAGTTACTCAACAGGGGTCGGGGACTACGAGCAGTACTTC. Protein product: CASSYSTGVGDYEQYF.